The clone carrying this T cell receptor beta chain has only a few counts. As yet, its antigen is unknown. This entry comes from a study of cytomegalovirus exposure and HLA in healthy donors. The PCR employed 60 Vbeta primers together with 13 Jbeta primers. This table comes from immunoSEQ multiplex PCR, and its TCRdb copy is limited to in-frame clones, with some not included. The sample yields 110,000 or so clones, roughly 80% seen once. Per the germline V gene, CDR1 is SGHDT and CDR2 is YYEEEE. The V and J ends lost 2 bases and 5 bases respectively, with 13 bases between them. This CDR3 has 14 amino acids. Findings and limits, study-wide: Accurate predictions that matched the HLA-A and HLA-B alleles of most subjects were reportedly made from TCR beta sequences. It is likely that the observed cluster of highly shared sequence variants was a sequencing artifact. High specificity and sensitivity for cytomegalovirus status were reported for the classifier.

The TCR originated in a man aged 25 to 45 in good health and CMV-seropositive. Material for sequencing was PBMCs. This chain connects TRBV5-6 to TRBJ1-1; D is ambiguous. In DNA, the CDR3 is TGTGCCAGCAGCTTCGCCTGGGCCGGTACTGAAGCTTTCTTT. Residues: CASSFAWAGTEAFF.